The T cell receptor beta chain described here comes from a study of OX40 agonist ivuxolimab in advanced cancers. Assay used: immunoSEQ multiplex PCR; TCRdb lists only in-frame clones, some missing. In the table there are 60,000 to 80,000 clones, roughly 90% of which are singletons. Worth noting for this clone: Its cognate antigen is unknown. At one boundary the junction diverges from the germline segment, which might be a read error.

Findings of the study overall: The study did not work out the antigen specificity of the expanded peripheral T cells. Among the nonresponders, some also had low normalized T-cell clonal expansion. At 0.1 to 3.0 mg/kg and by week 6, CD4+ and CD8+ T cells in the blood had expanded clonally.

CDR3 length equals 14 residues. CDR1 is SGHTA, CDR2 FQGNSA, per germline. This TCR derives from an adult with an advanced solid tumor such as melanoma, head and neck, liver or kidney cancer. The sequences come from CD4+ or CD8+ T cells sorted from blood, collected in a trial of the OX40 agonist ivuxolimab. This chain links TRBV7-2 with TRBJ2-7; 12 bases line up with TRBD2. CDR3 protein: CASSARLAGALSDF. The CDR3, as DNA: TGTGCCAGCAGCGCCAGACTAGCGGGAGCCCTTTCGGACTTC.